Below, 29 T cell receptor beta chains from the same sample are listed, as sequenced in a study of regulatory T cells in long-lasting Graves disease. Arm-PCR of CDR3 regions and iRepertoire HTBI primers were used to build TCR beta libraries. TCRdb re-derived calls from the multiplex PCR reads in MiXCR, one entry per CDR3 protein. Of about 290,000 distinct CDR3 sequences listed, around a fifth were seen once; the top ten hold around 50%. Noted time point: persistent/refractory GD, antithyroid drugs over 5 years with positive TRAb. There was RNA extracted from PBMCs, and the TCR library was made from it. The material sequenced was peripheral blood mononuclear cells (PBMCs), taken when the disease was refractory, from a patient treated with antithyroid drugs. The receptors here all came from a female donor with Graves disease.

This clonotype was picked up a small number of times. The rearrangement links TRBV7-2 to TRBJ2-7; 8 bases are shared with TRBD1. After removal of 2 bases from V and 3 bases from J, the junction contained 6 bases not matched to a gene. This CDR3 is 15 amino acids long. Per the germline V gene, CDR1 is SGHTA and CDR2 is FQGNSA. The CDR3 is CASSLQGAFRYEQYF. DNA for the CDR3: TGTGCCAGCAGCTTACAGGGGGCGTTCCGCTACGAGCAGTACTTC.

Comment on this clonotype: A much larger clone differs from this one at a single base, so this may be a read error. The chain carries TRBV6-2 or TRBV6-3 and TRBJ2-7, with D possibly matching TRBD1 (6 bases). In germline, CDR1 is MNHEY, CDR2 SVGEGT. This CDR3 spans 15 amino acids. The V and J ends lost 5 bases and 0 bases respectively, with 14 bases between them. In nucleotides, the CDR3 is TGTGCCAGCAGTGCTCCCCGGGACATCTCCTACGAGCAGTACTTC. Its protein product is CASSAPRDISYEQYF.

V gene TRBV19 combines with J gene TRBJ1-5; D is unresolved. Germline V gene data show CDR1 as LNHDA and CDR2 as SQIVND (reference sequence). V was trimmed by 2 bases and J by 0 bases, leaving 5 bases between them. The CDR3 loop spans 14 amino acids. The CDR3 region is CASSIFDSNQPQHF. DNA of the CDR3: TGTGCCAGTAGTATATTTGATAGCAATCAGCCCCAGCATTTT.

The V and J genes are TRBV28 and TRBJ1-5; tentatively, D is TRBD1 (6 bases). Germline loops: CDR1 MDHEN, CDR2 SYDVKM. V was trimmed by 2 bases and J by 4 bases, leaving 18 bases between them. The CDR3 length is 17 residues. The CDR3 region is CASSLIFGDINNQPQHF. CDR3 sequence (DNA): TGTGCCAGCAGTTTAATATTCGGGGACATAAATAATCAGCCCCAGCATTTT.

V gene TRBV28 combines with J gene TRBJ1-6; perhaps TRBD1 as D (6 bases). V lost 2 bases to trimming and J lost 10 bases, with 12 bases between them. Germline-derived CDR1 and CDR2 are MDHEN and SYDVKM. The CDR3 has 14 amino acids. CDR3 coding DNA: TGTGCCAGCAGTTTAAACAGGGCGGGGTCACCCCTCCACTTT. It yields the protein CASSLNRAGSPLHF.

The chain couples TRBV20-1 to TRBJ1-1; no firm D call. The V and J ends lost 3 bases and 3 bases respectively, with 11 bases between them. Per germline, CDR1 DFQATT and CDR2 SNEGSKA (reference sequence). This CDR3 contains 13 residues. For the CDR3, the DNA is TGCAGTGCTAGTTGGACCTCGGACACTGAAGCTTTCTTT. Protein product: CSASWTSDTEAFF.

V is TRBV7-9 and J is TRBJ2-2; the D gene is possibly TRBD1 (5 bases). Per the germline V gene, CDR1 is SEHNR and CDR2 is FQNEAQ (reference sequence). There are 15 residues in the CDR3. V lost 5 bases and J 1 base, leaving 11 bases between the germline ends. CDR3 bases: TGTGCCAGCAGCCCCCAAGGGGTGAACACCGGGGAGCTGTTTTTT. Encoded protein: CASSPQGVNTGELFF.

In this sample, this clonotype turned up many times. The J gene is TRBJ2-7, the V gene TRBV6-1; D is possibly TRBD1 or TRBD2 (5 bases each). The V end was cut by 6 bases, the J end by 5 bases, with 11 bases between. The CDR3 consists of 12 residues. Germline lookup yields CDR1 MNHNS and CDR2 SASEGT. CDR3 bases: TGTGCCAGCAGCCCCTCGGGGCACGAGCAGTACTTC. Protein: CASSPSGHEQYF.

This clonotype came up many times. V and J are TRBV5-1 and TRBJ1-4; a weak D match, TRBD1 (5 bases). V shed 4 bases and J shed 8 bases, with 12 bases lying between them. The CDR3 contains 13 residues. Germline CDR1 and CDR2: SGHRS and YFSETQ. In DNA form, the CDR3 reads TGCGCCAGCAGCGAGGGGATTCGGGAAAAACTGTTTTTT. Its protein product is CASSEGIREKLFF.

Comment on this clonotype: Possible read error: a much larger clone is one base away. The chain joins TRBV5-5 to TRBJ2-5; possible D gene TRBD2, 5 bases. Per the germline V gene, CDR1 is SGHKS and CDR2 is YYEKEE (reference sequence). V was trimmed by 3 bases and J by 1 base, leaving 10 bases between them. The CDR3 contains 14 residues. The CDR3 DNA is TGTGCCAGCAGCTCGCAGCGGAGCCAAGAGACCCAGTACTTC. This sequence encodes CASSSQRSQETQYF.

There are many counts of this clonotype. The genes are TRBV7-9 and TRBJ2-7, with TRBD2 as a possible D gene (5 bases). V gave up 5 bases and J gave up 4 bases, with 15 bases separating them. This CDR3 spans 14 amino acids. In germline, CDR1 is SEHNR, CDR2 FQNEAQ (reference sequence). CDR3 loop: CASSQSDGEYEQYF. In nucleotides, the CDR3 is TGTGCCAGCAGCCAATCGGACGGGGAATACGAGCAGTACTTC.

The rearrangement joins TRBV6-1 to TRBJ1-2; D gene ambiguous. With 5 bases removed from V and 6 bases from J, the gap between germline ends came to 22 bases. The V gene's germline CDR1 is MNHNS and CDR2 SASEGT. The CDR3 is 16 residues long. CDR3 in DNA: TGTGCCAGCAGTCTAGGCGGCCCCCCGAATATACATGGCTACACCTTC. Its translation is CASSLGGPPNIHGYTF.

This clonotype came up many times. For the CDR3, the DNA is TGTGCCAGCAGTTTAGGACCCGGACGGACTAGCACAGATACGCAGTATTTT. Amino acid sequence: CASSLGPGRTSTDTQYF. This chain joins TRBV28 and TRBJ2-3; D is possibly TRBD2 (5 bases). The germline CDR1 and CDR2 sequences are MDHEN and SYDVKM. The CDR3 is 17 amino acids. Trimming removed 2 bases at V and 0 bases at J, with 15 bases between.

Here the CDR3 DNA reads TGTGCCAGCTCCGTGGAGCGGGAGGGGACCTACGAGCAGTACTTC. This encodes CASSVEREGTYEQYF. V is TRBV27 and J is TRBJ2-7, with TRBD2 matching 10 bases. This CDR3 has 15 amino acids. The germline CDR1 and CDR2 sequences are MNHEY and SMNVEV (reference sequence). With V trimmed by 8 bases and J by 2 bases, 9 bases remained unmatched.

This clonotype was found many times. The chain employs TRBV7-8 and TRBJ1-5; TRBD1 agrees at 7 bases. From germline, CDR1 is SGHVS and CDR2 FQNEAQ. V lost 5 bases to trimming and J lost 0 bases; unmatched junction nucleotides: 7. The CDR3 consists of 16 residues. CDR3 region: CASSDQDRDSNQPQHF. CDR3 nucleotide sequence: TGTGCCAGCAGCGACCAAGACAGGGATAGCAATCAGCCCCAGCATTTT.

This clonotype was picked up a small number of times. This sequence joins TRBV9 and TRBJ1-1; TRBD1 matches at 10 bases. Germline V CDR1 and CDR2: SGDLS, YYNGEE. The CDR3 covers 13 residues. Trimming removed 2 bases from V and 7 bases from J; junction bases left unmatched: 2. In DNA form, the CDR3 reads TGTGCCAGCAGCGTGCGGACAGGGGGTGAAGCTTTCTTT. This codes for CASSVRTGGEAFF.

This clonotype was found a few times. J is TRBJ2-2 and V is TRBV20-1; TRBD2 might be the D (5 bases). This CDR3 spans 14 amino acids. Germline loops: CDR1 DFQATT, CDR2 SNEGSKA (reference sequence). V lost 0 bases and J 8 bases, leaving 13 bases between the germline ends. The CDR3 loop reads CSARDRGYGGELFF. CDR3 in DNA: TGCAGTGCTAGAGATCGGGGATATGGTGGGGAGCTGTTTTTT.

The chain combines TRBV7-2 with TRBJ1-5; TRBD1 might be the D (6 bases). In germline, CDR1 is SGHTA, CDR2 FQGNSA. V dropped 5 bases and J dropped 5 bases, with 16 bases sitting between them. This CDR3 contains 15 residues. The CDR3 here is CASSDRPGVDQPQHF. Here the CDR3 DNA reads TGTGCCAGCAGCGACCGCCCAGGGGTTGATCAGCCCCAGCATTTT.

This clonotype was observed a handful of times. This chain uses TRBV28 with TRBJ1-1; the match to TRBD1 covers 12 bases. CDR1 and CDR2 (germline): MDHEN, SYDVKM. The V segment lost 6 bases and the J segment 0 bases; nucleotides outside the gene matches: 14. This CDR3 has 19 amino acids. This chain's CDR3 is CASRGDRGPQIRMNTEAFF. The CDR3, as DNA: TGTGCCAGCAGGGGGGACAGGGGGCCCCAAATAAGAATGAACACTGAAGCTTTCTTT. Based on the CDR3 plus reference TRBV28 and TRBJ1-1, the full variable domain is DVKVTQSSRYLVKRTGEKVFLECVQDMDHENMFWYRQDPGLGLRLIYFSYDVKMKEKGDIPEGYSVSREKKERFSLILESASTNQTSMYLCASRGDRGPQIRMNTEAFFGQGTRLTVV.

The chain carries TRBV5-4 and TRBJ2-7; 10 bases line up with TRBD2. V trimming: 4 bases; J trimming: 1 base; junction bases outside the gene matches: 8. Per germline, CDR1 SGHNT and CDR2 YYREEE (reference sequence). The CDR3 contains 16 residues. The DNA of the CDR3 is TGTGCCAGCAGCCCGGGCGGGACTAGCGTATCCTACGAGCAGTACTTC. It specifies CASSPGGTSVSYEQYF.

This clonotype was found many times. J is TRBJ1-5 and V is TRBV28, with TRBD1 matching over 9 bases. CDR3 size: 13 residues. V lost 8 bases, J lost 4 bases, and 3 bases stayed unmatched. Germline CDR1 is MDHEN and CDR2 is SYDVKM. CDR3 coding DNA: TGTGCCAGCGAGGGACAGGGAAATCAGCCCCAGCATTTT. Encoded protein: CASEGQGNQPQHF.

The V gene is TRBV5-6, the J gene TRBJ2-7, with 14 nucleotides matching TRBD2. The CDR3 is made up of 18 amino acids. V shed 4 bases, J shed 6 bases, and the junction held 15 bases outside the gene matches. Germline CDR1 SGHDT, CDR2 YYEEEE. The CDR3 loop reads CASSRPGLAGDRRREQYF. In nucleotides, the CDR3 is TGTGCCAGCAGCCGCCCGGGACTAGCGGGAGACAGGCGCCGCGAGCAGTACTTC.

This clonotype was seen repeatedly, ten times or more. The J gene is TRBJ2-5, the V gene TRBV28; the match to TRBD2 covers 10 bases. Germline-derived CDR1 and CDR2 are MDHEN and SYDVKM. CDR3 size: 14 residues. The V gene end was trimmed by 4 bases and the J gene end by 4 bases; junction bases not matched to a gene: 3. The CDR3 is CASSSPSGRETQYF. CDR3 nucleotide sequence: TGTGCCAGCAGTTCCCCTAGCGGGAGAGAGACCCAGTACTTC.

This clonotype was seen a few times. V gene TRBV11-2 combines with J gene TRBJ2-7; D remains unclear. V was cut by 0 bases and J by 2 bases, with 14 bases left in between. CDR1 is SGHAT, CDR2 FQNNGV, per germline. The CDR3 is made up of 16 amino acids. CDR3 bases: TGTGCCAGCAGCTTAGACGTGGAAGCCCTTACCTACGAGCAGTACTTC. Amino acids: CASSLDVEALTYEQYF.

This clonotype was counted at least ten times. V and J are TRBV6-1 and TRBJ2-5; unclear D gene. The V gene lost 5 bases and the J gene lost 0 bases, with 10 bases spanning the gap. The CDR3 is made up of 14 amino acids. The germline CDR1 and CDR2 sequences are MNHNS and SASEGT. The CDR3 here is CASSPPWHQETQYF. CDR3 bases: TGTGCCAGCAGTCCGCCATGGCACCAAGAGACCCAGTACTTC.

In its sample, this clonotype was seen many times. The chain employs TRBV30 and TRBJ2-7; 9 bases are a match to TRBD1. Germline values: CDR1 GTSNPN, CDR2 SVGIG (reference sequence). CDR3 length equals 12 residues. The junction had 2 bases not matched to a gene; V was cut back by 3 bases and J by 5 bases. The CDR3 loop reads CAWRGQGHEQYF. CDR3 nucleotide sequence: TGTGCCTGGAGGGGACAGGGCCACGAGCAGTACTTC.

There are many counts of this clonotype. The chain is built from TRBV30 and TRBJ1-6; no reliable D call. V lost 0 bases and J lost 12, with 9 bases in between. The CDR3 is made up of 12 amino acids. Looked up from germline, CDR1 is GTSNPN and CDR2 is SVGIG (reference sequence). The CDR3 sequence: CAWSVGNLPLHF. The CDR3 DNA follows: TGTGCCTGGAGTGTCGGAAACCTACCCCTCCACTTT.

The J gene is TRBJ2-2, the V gene TRBV6-1, with D perhaps TRBD1 (6 bases). CDR3 length: 15 amino acids. V dropped 10 bases and J dropped 4 bases, with 19 bases sitting between them. Germline V gene sequence: CDR1 MNHNS, CDR2 SASEGT. The CDR3 reads CATGESGAGTGELFF. As DNA, the CDR3 is TGTGCCACCGGGGAATCAGGGGCGGGCACCGGGGAGCTGTTTTTT.

The V and J genes are TRBV6-1 and TRBJ1-4, with D possibly being TRBD1 (5 bases). CDR1 MNHNS and CDR2 SASEGT come from the germline V gene. V gave up 6 bases and J gave up 7 bases, with 15 bases separating them. This CDR3 has 14 residues. Here the CDR3 DNA reads TGTGCCAGCAGGGCTCCGGGACGGGGTGAAAAACTGTTTTTT. Translating it yields CASRAPGRGEKLFF.